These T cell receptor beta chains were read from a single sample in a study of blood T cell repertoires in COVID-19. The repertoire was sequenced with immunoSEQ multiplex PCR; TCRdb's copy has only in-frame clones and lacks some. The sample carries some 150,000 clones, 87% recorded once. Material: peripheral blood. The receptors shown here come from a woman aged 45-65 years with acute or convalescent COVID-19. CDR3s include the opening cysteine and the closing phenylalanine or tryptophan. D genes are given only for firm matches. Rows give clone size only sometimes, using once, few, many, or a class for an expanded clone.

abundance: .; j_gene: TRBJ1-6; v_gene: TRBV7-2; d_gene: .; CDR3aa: CASSSRQSSSYNSPLHF; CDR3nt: TGTGCCAGCAGCTCGCGACAGAGTAGCTCCTATAATTCACCCCTCCACTTT
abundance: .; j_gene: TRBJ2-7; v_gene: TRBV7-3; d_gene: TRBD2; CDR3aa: CASSPGRGTYEQYF; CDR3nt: TGTGCCAGCAGCCCTGGGAGGGGAACCTACGAGCAGTACTTC
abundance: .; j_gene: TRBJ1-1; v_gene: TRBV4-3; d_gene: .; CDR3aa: CASSSWTANTEAFF; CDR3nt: TGCGCCAGCAGCTCCTGGACAGCCAACACTGAAGCTTTCTTT
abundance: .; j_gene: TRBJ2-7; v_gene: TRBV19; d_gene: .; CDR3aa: CASSISNSHYEQYF; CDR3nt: TGTGCCAGTAGTATCTCGAACAGCCACTACGAGCAGTACTTC
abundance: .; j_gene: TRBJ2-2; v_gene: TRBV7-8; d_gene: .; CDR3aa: CASSFMGGTAGELFF; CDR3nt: TGTGCCAGCAGCTTTATGGGCGGGACCGCCGGGGAGCTGTTTTTT
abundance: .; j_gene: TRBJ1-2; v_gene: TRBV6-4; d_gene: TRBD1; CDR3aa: CASSDTYGTGSYGYTF; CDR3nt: TGTGCCAGCAGTGACACCTACGGGACAGGGTCGTACGGCTACACCTTC
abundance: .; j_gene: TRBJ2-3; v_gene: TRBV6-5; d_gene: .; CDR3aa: CASSQLRATDTQYF; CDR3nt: TGTGCCAGCAGTCAATTGCGGGCAACAGATACGCAGTATTTT
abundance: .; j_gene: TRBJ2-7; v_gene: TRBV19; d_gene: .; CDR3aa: CASSTRQVANYEQYF; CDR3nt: TGTGCCAGTAGTACCCGTCAGGTCGCGAACTACGAGCAGTACTTC
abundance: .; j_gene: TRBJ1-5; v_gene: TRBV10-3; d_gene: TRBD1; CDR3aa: CATGQGQGQPQHF; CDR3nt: TGTGCCACGGGACAGGGGCAAGGTCAGCCCCAGCATTTT
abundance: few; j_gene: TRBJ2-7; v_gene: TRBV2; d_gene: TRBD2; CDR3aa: CASSLSGGYYEQYF; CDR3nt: TGTGCCAGCAGTCTGAGCGGGGGTTATTACGAGCAGTACTTC
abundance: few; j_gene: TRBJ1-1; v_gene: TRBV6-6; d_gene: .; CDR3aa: CASSYARVNTEAFF; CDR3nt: TGTGCCAGCAGTTACGCCAGGGTAAACACTGAAGCTTTCTTT
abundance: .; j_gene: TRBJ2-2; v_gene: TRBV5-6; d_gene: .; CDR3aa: CASSFGTGGRTGELFF; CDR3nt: TGTGCCAGCAGCTTCGGGACGGGGGGCAGGACCGGGGAGCTGTTTTTT
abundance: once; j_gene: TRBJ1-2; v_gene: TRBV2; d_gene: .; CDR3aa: CASRKGRLATSGYTF; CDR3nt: TGTGCCAGCAGGAAGGGGAGGTTGGCAACCAGTGGCTACACCTTC
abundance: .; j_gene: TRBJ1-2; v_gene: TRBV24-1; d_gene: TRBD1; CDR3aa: CATLGTGIYGYTF; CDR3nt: TGTGCCACCTTAGGGACAGGGATATATGGCTACACCTTC
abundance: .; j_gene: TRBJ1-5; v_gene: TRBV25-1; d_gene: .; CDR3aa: CASSENSRGQPQHF; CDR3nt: TGTGCCAGCAGTGAAAATAGTCGGGGTCAGCCCCAGCATTTT
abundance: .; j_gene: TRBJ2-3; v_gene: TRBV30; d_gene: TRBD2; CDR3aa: CAWSPGLADTQYF; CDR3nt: TGTGCCTGGAGCCCGGGACTAGCAGATACGCAGTATTTT
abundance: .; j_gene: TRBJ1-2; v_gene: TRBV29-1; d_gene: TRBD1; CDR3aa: CSVAGTANYGYTF; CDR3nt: TGCAGCGTTGCCGGGACAGCAAACTATGGCTACACCTTC
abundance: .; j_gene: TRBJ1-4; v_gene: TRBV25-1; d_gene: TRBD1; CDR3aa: CASSEVPGQGDEKLFF; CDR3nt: TGTGCCAGCAGTGAAGTTCCGGGACAGGGTGACGAAAAACTGTTTTTT
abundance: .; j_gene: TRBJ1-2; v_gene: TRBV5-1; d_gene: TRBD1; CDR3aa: CASSSTGGYGYTF; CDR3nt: TGCGCCAGCAGCTCCACAGGGGGCTATGGCTACACCTTC
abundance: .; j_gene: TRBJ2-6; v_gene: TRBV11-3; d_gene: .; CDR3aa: CASSLWGAGANVLTF; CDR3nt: TGTGCCAGCAGCTTATGGGGCGCTGGGGCCAACGTCCTGACTTTC
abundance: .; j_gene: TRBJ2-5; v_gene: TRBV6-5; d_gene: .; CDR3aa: CASIRGETQYF; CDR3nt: TGTGCCAGCATTAGGGGGGAGACCCAGTACTTC
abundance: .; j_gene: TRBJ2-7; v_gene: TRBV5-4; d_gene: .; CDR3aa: CASSLGGQDRYEQYF; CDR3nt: TGTGCCAGCAGCTTGGGCGGTCAAGACAGGTACGAGCAGTACTTC
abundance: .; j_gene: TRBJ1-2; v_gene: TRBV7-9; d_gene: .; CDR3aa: CASSLVDKAGYTF; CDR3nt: TGTGCCAGCAGCTTAGTCGACAAAGCTGGCTACACCTTC
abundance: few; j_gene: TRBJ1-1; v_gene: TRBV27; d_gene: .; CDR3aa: CASSLLGGEAFF; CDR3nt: TGTGCCAGCAGTTTGTTAGGGGGTGAAGCTTTCTTT
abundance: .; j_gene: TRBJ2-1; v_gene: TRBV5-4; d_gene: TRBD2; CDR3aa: CASSLGRDTSGINEQFF; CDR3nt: TGTGCCAGCAGCTTGGGGCGGGACACTAGCGGGATCAATGAGCAGTTCTTC
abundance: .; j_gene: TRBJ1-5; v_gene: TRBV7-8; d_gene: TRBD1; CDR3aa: CASSLVWTGSQPQHF; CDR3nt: TGTGCCAGCAGCTTAGTATGGACAGGATCCCAGCCCCAGCATTTT
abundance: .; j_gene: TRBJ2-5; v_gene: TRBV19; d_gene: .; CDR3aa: CASGGLLQETQYF; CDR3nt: TGTGCCAGTGGGGGACTGCTCCAAGAGACCCAGTACTTC
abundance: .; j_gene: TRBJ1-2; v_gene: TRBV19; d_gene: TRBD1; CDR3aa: CASSTTGADGYTF; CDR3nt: TGTGCCAGTAGTACTACAGGGGCCGACGGCTACACCTTC
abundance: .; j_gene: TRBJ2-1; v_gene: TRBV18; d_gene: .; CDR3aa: CASSRPRVADYNEQFF; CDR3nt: TGTGCCAGCTCACGCCCTCGGGTAGCGGACTACAATGAGCAGTTCTTC
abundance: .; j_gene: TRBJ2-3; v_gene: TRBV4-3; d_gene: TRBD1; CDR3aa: CASSQTGYYSDTQYF; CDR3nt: TGCGCCAGCAGCCAGACAGGGTATTATTCAGATACGCAGTATTTT
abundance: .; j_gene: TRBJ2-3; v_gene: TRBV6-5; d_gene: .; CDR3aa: CASSYSIRDGTDTQYF; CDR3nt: TGTGCCAGCAGTTACTCGATCCGGGATGGGACAGATACGCAGTATTTT
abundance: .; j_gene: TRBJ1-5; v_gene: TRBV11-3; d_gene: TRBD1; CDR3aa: CASSLGTGAYGNQPQHF; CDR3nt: TGTGCCAGCAGCTTAGGGACAGGGGCTTACGGCAATCAGCCCCAGCATTTT
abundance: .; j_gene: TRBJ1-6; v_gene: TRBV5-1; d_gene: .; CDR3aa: CASSGDSPFNSPLHF; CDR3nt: TGCGCCAGCAGCGGAGACAGTCCCTTTAATTCACCCCTCCACTTT
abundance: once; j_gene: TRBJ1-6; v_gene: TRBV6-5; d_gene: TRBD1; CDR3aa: CASSYSGQGTYSPLHF; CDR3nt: TGTGCCAGCAGTTACTCCGGACAGGGTACTTATTCACCCCTCCACTTT
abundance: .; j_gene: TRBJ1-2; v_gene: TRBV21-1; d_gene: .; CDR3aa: CASSKVQGAEGYTF; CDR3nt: TGTGCCAGCAGCAAAGTGCAGGGGGCGGAGGGCTACACCTTC
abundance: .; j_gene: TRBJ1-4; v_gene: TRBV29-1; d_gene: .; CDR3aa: CSVHREDEKLFF; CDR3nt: TGCAGCGTTCACAGGGAAGACGAAAAACTGTTTTTT
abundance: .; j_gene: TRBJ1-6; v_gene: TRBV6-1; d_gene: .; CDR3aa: CASSFQGYNSPLHF; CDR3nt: TGTGCCAGCAGTTTTCAGGGCTACAATTCACCCCTCCACTTT